The T cell receptor (beta chain) under discussion was sequenced for a study of control samples from healthy donors and cancer patients. Trimming removed 3 bases from V and 1 base from J, with 3 bases in between. CDR1 is LGHDT and CDR2 is YNNKEL in the germline V gene (reference sequence). CDR3 length equals 12 residues. Measured with immunoSEQ multiplex PCR; TCRdb has only the in-frame clones, and not every one. The sample consists of some 99,000 clones, about nine tenths of them appearing once. This clonotype was obtained from a human donor in good health. The donor label of this sample is uncertain. This sequence joins TRBV3-1 (or the pseudogene TRBV3-2) and TRBJ2-5, with D unclear. Sequenced: blood. CDR3 sequence (DNA): TGTGCCAGCAGCCAGATCCAAGAGACCCAGTACTTC. Protein product: CASSQIQETQYF.